The 18 T cell receptor beta chains in this list originate from one sample, sequenced in a study of cytomegalovirus exposure and HLA in healthy donors. PCR employed 60 Vbeta and 13 Jbeta primers. Here immunoSEQ multiplex PCR was the method, and the copy in TCRdb shows in-frame clones only, minus some. The table lists over 130,000 clones, roughly 77% of them singletons. The specimen sequenced was PBMCs. The receptor set was obtained from a woman aged 25 to 45 in good health and CMV-seronegative.

The rearrangement links TRBV19 to TRBJ2-1; D is unclear. This CDR3 region has 16 residues. CDR1 and CDR2 (germline): LNHDA, SQIVND (reference sequence). The ends were cut back, 2 bases at V and 0 bases at J, with 11 bases in the middle. Here the CDR3 DNA reads TGTGCCAGTAGTATAAGTTATTCCAGCTCCTACAATGAGCAGTTCTTC. It encodes CASSISYSSSYNEQFF.

This chain links TRBV28 with TRBJ1-2; D remains unclear. This CDR3 region has 11 residues. Between the trimmed V and J ends, which lost 4 bases and 5 bases, there was a span of 5 bases. CDR1 is MDHEN, CDR2 SYDVKM, per germline. The DNA for the CDR3 is TGTGCCAGCAGTTCAACTTATGGCTACACCTTC. Translation: CASSSTYGYTF.

The V and J genes are TRBV25-1 and TRBJ1-5, with D unresolved. This CDR3 is built from 15 residues. CDR1 and CDR2 from the germline V gene are MGHDK and SYGVNS. Deletions cut 6 bases from V and 4 bases from J, with 16 bases between. The CDR3 nucleotides are TGTGCCAGCAGAAGGCGGGTTATAAGAAATCAGCCCCAGCATTTT. Amino acids: CASRRRVIRNQPQHF. The variable domain in full, with the rest retrieved from reference TRBV25-1 and TRBJ1-5, is EADIYQTPRYLVIGTGKKITLECSQTMGHDKMYWYQQDPGMELHLIHYSYGVNSTEKGDLSSESTVSRIRTEHFPLTLESARPSHTSQYLCASRRRVIRNQPQHFGDGTRLSIL.

The gene calls are TRBV6-8 and TRBJ2-5; TRBD1 might be the D (6 bases). This CDR3 spans 19 amino acids. V lost 2 bases and J 4 bases, leaving 26 bases between the germline ends. CDR1 and CDR2 from the germline V gene are MNHGY and SAAAGT. The CDR3 nucleotides are TGTGCCAGCAGTTACCCCATGAACCCCCGGGCCCCCAGGGGAGAGACCCAGTACTTC. Translating gives CASSYPMNPRAPRGETQYF.

This clone was observed many times. The same CDR3 is also encoded by other DNA sequences in this sample. The V call is TRBV27, the J call TRBJ1-2; TRBD1 matches at 12 bases. From germline, CDR1 is MNHEY and CDR2 SMNVEV (reference sequence). Trimming removed 2 bases from V and 8 bases from J; junction bases left unmatched: 3. The CDR3 extends over 14 amino acids. The CDR3 region has the DNA TGTGCCAGCAGTTTAGCCGGGACAGGGGGCGGCTACACCTTC. Protein sequence: CASSLAGTGGGYTF.

J is TRBJ2-1 and V is TRBV6-5; 12 bases are a match to TRBD2. Germline V CDR1 and CDR2: MNHEY, SVGAGI. The ends lost 7 bases at V and 9 bases at J; junction bases unmatched: 10. The CDR3 is 15 residues long. The CDR3: CASTLTSGGLGEQFF. In nucleotides, the CDR3 is TGTGCCAGCACCCTGACTAGCGGGGGACTCGGTGAGCAGTTCTTC.

J is TRBJ1-4 and V is TRBV10-3, with a tentative D call TRBD1 (5 bases). The CDR3 has 14 amino acids. Trimming shortened V by 3 bases and J by 7 bases, and 12 bases separated the two germline ends. CDR1 and CDR2 from the germline V gene are ENHRY and SYGVKD. This CDR3 is CAISDVREGEKLFF. CDR3 bases: TGTGCCATCAGTGACGTCAGGGAGGGTGAAAAACTGTTTTTT.

The chain uses TRBV7-2 and TRBJ2-7, with D unclear. Trimming removed 1 base from V and 3 bases from J, with 10 bases in between. The germline V gene has CDR1 SGHTA and CDR2 FQGNSA. The CDR3 is 14 amino acids. The chain's CDR3 is CASSLDGVSYEQYF. The CDR3 coding sequence is TGTGCCAGCAGCTTAGACGGAGTGAGCTACGAGCAGTACTTC.

The J gene is TRBJ2-2, the V gene TRBV4-2; TRBD1 is a possible D gene (6 bases). Germline V gives CDR1 LGHNA, CDR2 YNFKEQ. The length of the CDR3 is 15 residues. Trimming removed 0 bases at V and 6 bases at J, with 11 bases between. The CDR3 DNA reads as TGTGCCAGCAGCCAAGACGGGAACAGGGCCGGGGAGCTGTTTTTT. Translating gives CASSQDGNRAGELFF.

As to this clone: The same CDR3 also results from other DNA sequences found in this sample. This chain links TRBV4-1 with TRBJ1-2; D is uncertain. The CDR3 extends over 15 amino acids. V shed 0 bases and J shed 5 bases, with 13 bases lying between them. CDR1 and CDR2 from the germline V gene are MGHRA and YSYEKL. The CDR3, as DNA: TGCGCCAGCAGCCAAGATAGAACGGGAGGGTATGGCTACACCTTC. Translating gives CASSQDRTGGYGYTF.

V usage is TRBV21-1 and J usage is TRBJ1-1; TRBD1 was called by the table and not checked on the DNA. TRBV21-1 is deemed a pseudogene. The CDR3 consists of 12 residues. In DNA form, the CDR3 reads TGTGCCAGCAGCAAGGGGGCTAGGGAAGCTTTCTTT. This translates into CASSKGAREAFF.

The chain links TRBV28 to TRBJ2-7; D gene unclear. The length of the CDR3 is 13 residues. From germline, CDR1 is MDHEN and CDR2 SYDVKM. V lost 8 bases and J 3 bases, leaving 14 bases between the germline ends. The CDR3: CASSPPVGYEQYF. In nucleotides, the CDR3 is TGTGCCAGCTCTCCGCCTGTCGGCTACGAGCAGTACTTC.

The gene calls are TRBV15 and TRBJ2-1; 8 bases fit TRBD1. J lost 2 bases, V lost 1 base, and 1 base had no gene match. Germline values: CDR1 LNHNV, CDR2 YYDKDF (reference sequence). The CDR3 has 15 residues. The CDR3 region has the DNA TGTGCCACCAGCAGAGGGACAGGGACCTACAATGAGCAGTTCTTC. Translated: CATSRGTGTYNEQFF.

This clone was observed a single time. The V and J genes are TRBV5-1 and TRBJ2-3; 8 bases match TRBD1. The CDR3 runs to 14 residues. Germline lookup yields CDR1 SGHRS and CDR2 YFSETQ. V gave up 4 bases and J gave up 6 bases; unmatched junction bases: 7. For the CDR3, the DNA is TGCGCCAGCAGCATCGGACAGGGAAGGGATACGCAGTATTTT. The encoded protein is CASSIGQGRDTQYF.

As DNA, the CDR3 is TGTGCCAGCAGTTCAGCGACAGGGAAACACGAGCAGTACTTC. This encodes CASSSATGKHEQYF. This chain connects TRBV28 to TRBJ2-7; 7 bases match TRBD1. The junction had 8 bases not matched to a gene; V was cut back by 4 bases and J by 5 bases. The CDR3 is made up of 14 amino acids. Germline values: CDR1 MDHEN, CDR2 SYDVKM.

This clone has more than one count but fewer than ten. The chain's CDR3 is CASSLGARGNTGELFF. In DNA, the CDR3 is TGTGCCAGCAGCTTAGGAGCCCGGGGGAACACCGGGGAGCTGTTTTTT. The chain has TRBV7-8 and TRBJ2-2; tentative D call: TRBD2 (5 bases). Trimming left V 1 base short and J 1 base short, with 10 bases between. The CDR3 has 16 amino acids. CDR1 and CDR2 from the germline V gene are SGHVS and FQNEAQ. The full variable domain, with the rest looked up from reference TRBV7-8 and TRBJ2-2, is GAGVSQSPRYKVAKRGQDVALRCDPISGHVSLFWYQQALGQGPEFLTYFQNEAQLDKSGLPSDRFFAERPEGSVSTLKIQRTQQEDSAVYLCASSLGARGNTGELFFGEGSRLTVL.

V is TRBV6-5 and J is TRBJ2-5; unclear D gene. V was shortened by 6 bases and J by 2 bases, with 10 bases between the two germline ends. Germline V gives CDR1 MNHEY, CDR2 SVGAGI. The CDR3 has 13 amino acids. CDR3 sequence (DNA): TGTGCCAGCAGGGTCAGGCGTCAAGAGACCCAGTACTTC. It specifies CASRVRRQETQYF.

The J gene is TRBJ2-5, the V gene TRBV10-1, with TRBD1 identical over 8 bases. CDR1 is WNHNN, CDR2 SYGVQD, per germline (reference sequence). This CDR3 has 13 amino acids. V shed 5 bases and J 5 bases; nucleotides not matched to a gene: 4. The DNA for the CDR3 is TGCGCCAGCAGTTTGGACAGGGTTGAGACCCAGTACTTC. Translation gives CASSLDRVETQYF.